This TCR beta chain stems from a study of Ad26.COV2.S vaccination and SARS-CoV-2 variants. V was pared by 8 bases and J by 0 bases, with 8 bases between. CDR3 length equals 11 residues. Germline V lookup: CDR1 DFQATT, CDR2 SNEGSKA (reference sequence). The table came from immunoSEQ multiplex PCR; TCRdb's copy has only in-frame clones and leaves some out. The sample holds 87,000 or so clones, approximately 86% seen once. The clonotype originates from a human donor who had recovered from COVID-19. V and J are TRBV20-1 and TRBJ2-7; a weak D match, TRBD1 (5 bases). Sequenced material: peripheral blood, taken after recovery from COVID-19. The CDR3, as DNA: TGCAGTATACAGGACTCCTACGAGCAGTACTTC. It translates to CSIQDSYEQYF.